A selection of T cell receptor beta chains follows, all from one sample in a study of neurological immune-mediated disorders. TCRdb reprocessed the 5' RACE reads via MiXCR and lists one record per CDR3 protein. The sample shows about 62,000 distinct CDR3 sequences, about 3.7% of them seen only once. Sequencing was done on a sample of PBMCs. Receptors were obtained from a woman aged 45-65 years with multiple sclerosis. Each CDR3 is given with its conserved first and last residue. Fields, in order: clone size, V gene, D gene, J gene, CDR3 protein, CDR3 DNA. The D gene is left open where the match is weak. Size is omitted from some rows. Given values are once, few, many or a class for expanded clones.

>.|TRBV7-2|.|TRBJ1-2
CASSFSGPDYGYTF
TGTGCCAGCAGCTTCTCTGGGCCGGACTATGGCTACACCTTC
>.|TRBV10-3|.|TRBJ2-7
CAIKASYEQYF
TGTGCCATCAAGGCCAGCTACGAGCAGTACTTC
>many|TRBV12-3/TRBV12-4|.|TRBJ1-5
CASSLAGWQPQNF
TGTGCCAGCAGTTTAGCTGGTTGGCAGCCCCAGAATTTT
>many|TRBV5-1|TRBD2|TRBJ2-3
CASSKGTSGITDTQYF
TGCGCCAGCAGCAAAGGGACTAGCGGGATCACAGATACGCAGTATTTT
>.|TRBV19|.|TRBJ1-2
CASSIQGVYYGYTF
TGTGCCAGTAGTATACAGGGAGTGTACTATGGCTACACCTTC
>many|TRBV2|.|TRBJ1-1
CASRVTAPNTEAFF
TGTGCCAGCAGGGTGACAGCCCCGAACACTGAAGCTTTCTTT
>many|TRBV20-1|TRBD2|TRBJ2-1
CSARDGGLAQPEQFF
TGCAGTGCTAGAGACGGGGGACTAGCTCAACCTGAGCAGTTCTTC
>many|TRBV6-2/TRBV6-3|TRBD1|TRBJ2-7
CASSQRQGVGYEQYF
TGTGCCAGCAGTCAAAGACAGGGGGTCGGCTACGAGCAGTACTTC
>few|TRBV24-1|.|TRBJ1-3
CATSERTGNTIYF
TGTGCCACCAGTGAGCGAACTGGAAACACCATATATTTT
>.|TRBV5-1|.|TRBJ2-2
CASSLEVQIINTGELFF
TGCGCCAGCAGCTTGGAGGTCCAAATCATTAACACCGGGGAGCTGTTTTTT
>many|TRBV5-6|.|TRBJ2-4
CASISGAGIQYF
TGTGCCAGCATATCCGGGGCGGGCATTCAGTACTTC
>many|TRBV5-1|.|TRBJ1-1
CASSLAPDNTEAFF
TGCGCCAGCAGCTTGGCTCCGGATAACACTGAAGCTTTCTTT
>many|TRBV20-1|TRBD2|TRBJ2-1
CSASGLAGGAGIGEQFF
TGCAGTGCTTCGGGGCTAGCGGGAGGTGCCGGGATCGGTGAGCAGTTCTTC
>many|TRBV7-9|.|TRBJ2-1
CASSWDNNEQFF
TGTGCCAGCAGCTGGGACAATAACGAGCAGTTCTTC
>many|TRBV6-2/TRBV6-3|TRBD2|TRBJ2-7
CASSPPRWEGYEQYF
TGTGCCAGCAGTCCCCCCAGGTGGGAGGGCTACGAGCAGTACTTC
>many|TRBV29-1|.|TRBJ2-2
CSVVVANTGELFF
TGCAGCGTTGTGGTTGCGAACACCGGGGAGCTGTTTTTT
>many|TRBV2|TRBD1|TRBJ1-2
CASSPRDRDGYTF
TGTGCCAGCAGTCCCCGGGACAGGGATGGCTACACCTTC
>many|TRBV7-7|.|TRBJ2-5
CASSLSGETQYF
TGTGCTAGCAGCTTGAGTGGAGAGACCCAGTACTTC
>many|TRBV28|.|TRBJ2-1
CASSRIGNEQFF
TGTGCCAGCAGCCGGATCGGGAATGAGCAGTTCTTC
>many|TRBV24-1|.|TRBJ1-5
CATSDTYSQPQHF
TGTGCCACCAGTGATACATACAGTCAGCCCCAGCATTTT
>many|TRBV9|.|TRBJ2-3
CASSPMGRGTDTQYF
TGTGCCAGCAGCCCCATGGGCAGGGGCACAGATACGCAGTATTTT
>many|TRBV20-1|TRBD2|TRBJ2-1
CSARDSGLARTNEQFF
TGCAGTGCTAGAGATTCGGGACTAGCGAGGACCAATGAGCAGTTCTTC
>many|TRBV9|.|TRBJ1-4
CASSPGVTTNEKLFF
TGTGCCAGCAGCCCCGGGGTTACAACTAATGAAAAACTGTTTTTT
>few|TRBV6-2/TRBV6-3|.|TRBJ1-3
CATREISSGNTIYF
TGTGCCACCCGAGAAATCAGCTCTGGAAACACCATATATTTT
>many|TRBV4-3|.|TRBJ1-2
CASSQDRYGYGYTF
TGCGCCAGCAGCCAAGATCGGTACGGCTATGGCTACACCTTC
>many|TRBV6-5|.|TRBJ2-5
CASSFWDSQETQYF
TGTGCCAGCAGTTTCTGGGACTCACAAGAGACCCAGTACTTC
>many|TRBV29-1|.|TRBJ2-5
CSVDALQETQYF
TGCAGCGTTGATGCCCTGCAAGAGACCCAGTACTTC
>few|TRBV14|TRBD1|TRBJ2-7
CASSHLRQGGHEQYF
TGTGCCAGCAGTCACTTGAGACAGGGGGGCCACGAGCAGTACTTC
>many|TRBV7-2|.|TRBJ1-5
CASSSKGGSNQPQHF
TGTGCCAGCAGCTCCAAGGGGGGTTCAAATCAGCCCCAGCATTTT
>many|TRBV20-1|TRBD1|TRBJ1-5
CSVAKGTGGLYQPQHF
TGCAGTGTAGCGAAAGGCACAGGGGGGTTGTATCAGCCCCAGCATTTT
>many|TRBV20-1|.|TRBJ1-6
CSARAGGNNNSPLHF
TGCAGTGCTAGAGCGGGGGGCAATAATAATTCACCCCTCCACTTT
>many|TRBV6-2/TRBV6-3|TRBD2|TRBJ2-1
CASSINGRGYNEQFF
TGTGCCAGCAGTATCAACGGGAGGGGCTACAATGAGCAGTTCTTC
>few|TRBV7-9|.|TRBJ1-2
CASSWDGNGYTF
TGTGCCAGCAGCTGGGACGGTAATGGCTACACCTTC
>many|TRBV20-1|TRBD2|TRBJ2-3
CSARDQRAGGNTDTQYF
TGCAGTGCTAGAGATCAGAGAGCGGGAGGGAACACAGATACGCAGTATTTT
>many|TRBV18|TRBD2|TRBJ2-7
CASSPGLAGDEQYF
TGTGCCAGCTCACCCGGACTAGCGGGAGACGAGCAGTACTTC